This T cell receptor beta chain appears in the sequencing data of a study of spatial heterogeneity in lung cancer. Findings and limits, study-wide: Counts that tracked tumor mutation counts were those of expanded intratumoral alpha and beta TCRs.

Germline V CDR1 and CDR2: SGHNT, YENEEA. With 3 bases removed from V and 6 bases from J, the gap between germline ends came to 15 bases. The CDR3 extends over 14 amino acids. TCRdb reanalysed the 5' RACE reads using MiXCR and keeps one entry per CDR3 protein. The sample has 9,500 or so distinct CDR3 sequences, around 15% seen once. The sample holds many counts of this clonotype. Its target is unknown. Time point described: sample taken at primary tumor resection. This sample comprised lung tumor tissue, obtained at surgery. The receptor was derived from a male donor with early-stage non-small cell lung cancer. The genes are TRBV11-3 and TRBJ2-7; D is perhaps TRBD1 (6 bases). CDR3 residues: CASSFQRDMAEQYF. The CDR3 DNA sequence: TGTGCCAGCAGCTTCCAACGGGACATGGCCGAGCAGTACTTC.